The rows below give T cell receptor beta chains drawn from one sample of a study of blood T cell repertoires in COVID-19. Here immunoSEQ multiplex PCR was the method, and the copy in TCRdb shows in-frame clones only, minus some. Seen here are around 120,000 clones, under 80% observed once, and the top ten hold approximately 2.4%. Input material: peripheral blood. The receptor set was obtained from a man in his 70s with acute or convalescent COVID-19. Both conserved end residues are part of each CDR3. Fields, in order: clone size, D gene, J gene, V gene, CDR3 protein, CDR3 DNA. A D gene is named only where the DNA matches it firmly. Clone size is shown for a subset of rows, as once, few, many or a class of expanded clone.

once | NA | TRBJ1-5 | TRBV6-1 | CASSETVFNQPQHF | TGTGCCAGCAGTGAGACAGTCTTCAATCAGCCCCAGCATTTT
NA | TRBD1 | TRBJ1-4 | TRBV11-2 | CASSRGQGNNEKLFF | TGTGCCAGCAGCCGCGGACAGGGCAATAATGAAAAACTGTTTTTT
NA | TRBD2 | TRBJ2-5 | TRBV5-1 | CASGLAGAKVQETQYF | TGCGCCAGCGGACTAGCGGGGGCGAAAGTCCAAGAGACCCAGTACTTC
NA | NA | TRBJ2-2 | TRBV5-1 | CASNFGTAEEKLFF | TGCGCCAGCAACTTCGGGACTGCCGAAGAAAAGCTGTTTTTT
NA | TRBD1 | TRBJ1-1 | TRBV7-2 | CASSFVQGGTEAFF | TGTGCCAGCAGCTTCGTACAGGGGGGGACTGAAGCTTTCTTT
NA | NA | TRBJ2-5 | TRBV28 | CASTSLQGRKAETQYF | TGTGCCAGCACCTCCCTGCAGGGTAGGAAGGCGGAGACCCAGTACTTC
NA | NA | TRBJ1-1 | TRBV24-1 | CATRSDRNTEAFF | TGTGCCACCAGATCGGACAGGAACACTGAAGCTTTCTTT
NA | NA | TRBJ2-1 | TRBV3-1/TRBV3-2 | CASSRLITYNEQFF | TGTGCCAGCAGCCGACTGATAACCTACAATGAGCAGTTCTTC
NA | NA | TRBJ1-1 | TRBV5-1 | CASSLVGGGTEAFF | TGCGCCAGCAGCTTGGTGGGGGGAGGGACTGAAGCTTTCTTT
NA | TRBD1 | TRBJ1-1 | TRBV13 | CASSKDREKSEAFF | TGTGCCAGCAGCAAGGACAGGGAGAAGTCTGAAGCTTTCTTT
NA | NA | TRBJ2-7 | TRBV19 | CASSGNSYEQYF | TGTGCCAGTAGCGGGAACTCCTACGAGCAGTACTTC
NA | NA | TRBJ2-2 | TRBV7-8 | CASSLQGRVGTGELFF | TGTGCCAGCAGCTTACAGGGCAGGGTGGGCACCGGGGAGCTGTTTTTT
NA | TRBD1 | TRBJ1-2 | TRBV14 | CASSPQGAGGYTF | TGTGCCAGCAGCCCACAGGGGGCGGGTGGCTACACCTTC
NA | TRBD1 | TRBJ2-5 | TRBV3-1/TRBV3-2 | CASSQTGTGIETQYF | TGTGCCAGCAGCCAGACCGGGACAGGGATCGAGACCCAGTACTTC
NA | NA | TRBJ2-1 | TRBV2 | CASSERAIRRGEQFF | TGTGCCAGCAGTGAAAGGGCTATTAGGCGGGGTGAGCAGTTCTTC
few | NA | TRBJ1-3 | TRBV7-2 | CASSLATGLGNTIYF | TGTGCCAGCAGCTTAGCTACAGGCCTCGGAAACACCATATATTTT
NA | NA | TRBJ1-2 | TRBV4-1 | CASSHPLPGRDNNYGYTF | TGCGCCAGCAGCCATCCCCTGCCCGGGAGGGATAATAACTATGGCTACACCTTC
NA | TRBD2 | TRBJ2-1 | TRBV6-2/TRBV6-3 | CASSYSKGLAGVYNEQFF | TGTGCCAGCAGTTACTCGAAGGGACTAGCGGGGGTATACAATGAGCAGTTCTTC
NA | NA | TRBJ1-6 | TRBV27 | CASSLNWGSPLHF | TGTGCCAGCAGTCTGAACTGGGGCTCACCCCTCCACTTT
NA | TRBD1 | TRBJ2-2 | TRBV18 | CASSPRGPSNTGELFF | TGTGCCAGCTCACCAAGGGGGCCCTCGAACACCGGGGAGCTGTTTTTT
NA | TRBD2 | TRBJ2-5 | TRBV5-4 | CASSFDGGEEYF | TGTGCCAGCAGCTTTGACGGGGGGGAAGAGTACTTC
NA | NA | TRBJ2-2 | TRBV11-2 | CASSSVPTNTGELFF | TGTGCCAGCAGCTCGGTACCGACGAACACCGGGGAGCTGTTTTTT
NA | NA | TRBJ1-2 | TRBV18 | CASSLGTDYGYTF | TGTGCCAGCTCATTGGGCACCGATTATGGCTACACCTTC
NA | TRBD1 | TRBJ1-2 | TRBV18 | CASSPRDRMYGYTF | TGTGCCAGCTCACCCCGGGACAGAATGTATGGCTACACCTTC
NA | NA | TRBJ1-1 | TRBV18 | CASSLLVGDEAFF | TGTGCCAGCTCACTGCTGGTAGGGGATGAAGCTTTCTTT
NA | NA | TRBJ2-1 | TRBV24-1 | CATTQGSGPNEQFF | TGTGCCACCACCCAGGGGAGTGGCCCCAATGAGCAGTTCTTC
NA | TRBD1 | TRBJ1-5 | TRBV19 | CASSQGELGQPQHF | TGTGCCAGTAGTCAGGGGGAGCTCGGTCAGCCCCAGCATTTT
once | NA | TRBJ2-6 | TRBV7-2 | CASSLAGATGANVLTF | TGTGCCAGCAGTTTAGCAGGGGCCACTGGGGCCAACGTCCTGACTTTC
NA | TRBD1 | TRBJ2-3 | TRBV6-5 | CASRTGTGRADTQYF | TGTGCCAGCAGGACCGGGACAGGGAGGGCAGATACGCAGTATTTT
NA | NA | TRBJ2-7 | TRBV27 | CASGTSSYEQYF | TGTGCCAGCGGGACAAGCTCCTACGAGCAGTACTTC
NA | NA | TRBJ1-5 | TRBV21-1 | CASSKDLCRGRGYYSNQPQHF | TGTGCCAGCAGCAAAGATCTTTGCCGGGGCAGGGGCTACTATAGCAATCAGCCCCAGCATTTT
NA | NA | TRBJ1-5 | TRBV7-7 | CASSLVPPLNQPQHF | TGTGCCAGCAGCTTAGTTCCTCCCCTGAATCAGCCCCAGCATTTT
NA | NA | TRBJ1-1 | TRBV4-3 | CASSPDSRGVREAFF | TGCGCCAGCAGTCCGGACAGCAGGGGAGTCCGGGAAGCTTTCTTT
few | NA | TRBJ1-2 | TRBV12-5 | CASVRDSGYGYTF | TGTGCTAGTGTAAGGGACTCAGGCTATGGCTACACCTTC
NA | NA | TRBJ1-1 | TRBV4-2 | CASSQSGDTEAFF | TGTGCCAGCAGCCAAAGCGGAGACACTGAAGCTTTCTTT
NA | TRBD1 | TRBJ2-5 | TRBV15 | CATSRDWGTGGMETQYF | TGTGCCACCAGCAGAGATTGGGGAACAGGGGGCATGGAGACCCAGTACTTC
NA | TRBD2 | TRBJ2-1 | TRBV10-2 | CAIRAGGPGNEQFF | TGCGCCATCCGAGCGGGGGGGCCGGGCAATGAGCAGTTCTTC
NA | TRBD2 | TRBJ2-7 | TRBV14 | CASSPRLAGGPTEQYF | TGTGCCAGCAGCCCGCGACTAGCGGGAGGTCCTACAGAGCAGTACTTC
few | NA | TRBJ1-1 | TRBV11-2 | CASSRTTGSNTEAFF | TGTGCCAGCAGCCGTACCACAGGGTCGAACACTGAAGCTTTCTTT
once | TRBD2 | TRBJ2-5 | TRBV2 | CASSGSGGAGETQYF | TGTGCCAGCAGTGGTAGCGGGGGGGCAGGGGAGACCCAGTACTTC
once | TRBD2 | TRBJ2-3 | TRBV6-2/TRBV6-3 | CASSSYPGPATSGADTQYF | TGTGCCAGCAGTTCCTATCCGGGACCCGCTACTAGCGGGGCAGATACGCAGTATTTT
NA | NA | TRBJ1-6 | TRBV9 | CASSAVGRGSPLHF | TGTGCCAGCAGCGCCGTTGGCAGGGGTTCACCCCTCCACTTT
once | NA | TRBJ1-1 | TRBV5-1 | CASSLQGSNTEAFF | TGCGCCAGCAGCTTACAGGGTTCGAACACTGAAGCTTTCTTT
NA | TRBD1 | TRBJ1-1 | TRBV4-1 | CASKRSGTGADTEAFF | TGCGCCAGCAAGCGATCCGGGACAGGGGCCGACACTGAAGCTTTCTTT
few | TRBD1 | TRBJ1-5 | TRBV24-1 | CATSGQGIQPQHF | TGTGCCACCAGCGGACAGGGAATTCAGCCCCAGCATTTT
NA | TRBD1 | TRBJ2-7 | TRBV2 | CASTAGGSYEQYF | TGTGCCAGCACGGCAGGGGGCAGCTACGAGCAGTACTTC
few | NA | TRBJ1-1 | TRBV9 | CASSVGLTGSVLNTEAFF | TGTGCCAGCAGCGTAGGCCTGACAGGCAGCGTTCTGAACACTGAAGCTTTCTTT
NA | NA | TRBJ1-1 | TRBV4-3 | CASSQAEGNTEAFF | TGCGCCAGCAGCCAAGCCGAGGGGAACACTGAAGCTTTCTTT